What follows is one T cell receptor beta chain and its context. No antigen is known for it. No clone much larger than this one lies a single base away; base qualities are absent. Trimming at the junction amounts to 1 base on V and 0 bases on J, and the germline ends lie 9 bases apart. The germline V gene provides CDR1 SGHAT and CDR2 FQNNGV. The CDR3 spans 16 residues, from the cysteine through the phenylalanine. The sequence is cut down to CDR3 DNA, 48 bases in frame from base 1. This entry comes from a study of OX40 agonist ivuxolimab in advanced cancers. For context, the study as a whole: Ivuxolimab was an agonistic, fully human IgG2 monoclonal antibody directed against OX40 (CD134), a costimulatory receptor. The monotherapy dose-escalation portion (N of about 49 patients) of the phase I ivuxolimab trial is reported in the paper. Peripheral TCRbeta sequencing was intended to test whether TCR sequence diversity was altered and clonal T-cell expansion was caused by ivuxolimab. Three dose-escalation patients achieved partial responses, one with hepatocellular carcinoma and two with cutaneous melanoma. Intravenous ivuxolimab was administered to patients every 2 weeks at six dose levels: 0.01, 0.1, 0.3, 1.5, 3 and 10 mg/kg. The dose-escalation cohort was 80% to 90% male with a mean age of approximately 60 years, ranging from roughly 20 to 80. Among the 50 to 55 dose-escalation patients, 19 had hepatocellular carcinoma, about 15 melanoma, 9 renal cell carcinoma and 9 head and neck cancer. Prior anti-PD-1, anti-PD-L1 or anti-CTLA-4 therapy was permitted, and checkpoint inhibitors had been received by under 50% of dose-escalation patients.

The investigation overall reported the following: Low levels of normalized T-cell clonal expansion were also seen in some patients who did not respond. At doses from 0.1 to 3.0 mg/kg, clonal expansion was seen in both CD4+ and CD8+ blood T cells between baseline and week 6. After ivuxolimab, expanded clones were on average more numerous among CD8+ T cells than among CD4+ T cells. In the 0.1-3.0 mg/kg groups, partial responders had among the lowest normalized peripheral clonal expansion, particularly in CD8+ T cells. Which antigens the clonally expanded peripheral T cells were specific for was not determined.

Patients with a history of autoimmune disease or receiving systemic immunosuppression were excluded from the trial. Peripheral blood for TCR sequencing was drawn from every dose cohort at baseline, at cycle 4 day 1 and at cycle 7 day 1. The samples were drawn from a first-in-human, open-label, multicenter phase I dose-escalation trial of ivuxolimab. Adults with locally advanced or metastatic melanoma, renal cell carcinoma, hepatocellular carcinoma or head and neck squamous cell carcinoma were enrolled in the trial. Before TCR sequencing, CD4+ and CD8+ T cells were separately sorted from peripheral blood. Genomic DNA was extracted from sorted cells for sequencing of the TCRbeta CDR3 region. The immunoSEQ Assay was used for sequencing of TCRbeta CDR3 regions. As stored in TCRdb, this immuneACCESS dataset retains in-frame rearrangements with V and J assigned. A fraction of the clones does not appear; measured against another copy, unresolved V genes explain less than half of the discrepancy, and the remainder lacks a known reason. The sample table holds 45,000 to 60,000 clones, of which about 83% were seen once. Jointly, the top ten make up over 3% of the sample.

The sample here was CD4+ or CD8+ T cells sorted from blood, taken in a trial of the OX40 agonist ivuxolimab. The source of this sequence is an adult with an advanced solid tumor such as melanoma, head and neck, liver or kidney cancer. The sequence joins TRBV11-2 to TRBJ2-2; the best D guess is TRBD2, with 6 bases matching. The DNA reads TGTGCCAGCAGCTTAGCCGGGGGATCGAACACCGGGGAGCTGTTTTTT. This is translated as CASSLAGGSNTGELFF.